The table lists the clone carrying this TCR beta chain with a count of one. The CDR3 runs 14 residues. Germline-derived CDR1 and CDR2 are LNHDA and SQIVND (reference sequence). V shed 6 bases and J 4 bases; nucleotides not matched to a gene: 8. These data belong to a study of shared T cell receptors in the human thymus. TCRdb's table, derived via immunoSEQ multiplex PCR, lists solely in-frame clones and lacks some. The sample includes roughly 68,000 clones, 90% to 95% of them seen just once. The clonotype comes from a human donor. The V call is TRBV19, the J call TRBJ1-1, with 7 bases aligning to TRBD1. The sequencing input was thymocytes. As DNA, the CDR3 is TGTGCCAGTAGGATAATAACAGGGGCCACTGAAGCTTTCTTT. It encodes CASRIITGATEAFF.